A single sample gave rise to the 9 T cell receptor beta chains below, sequenced in a study of spatial heterogeneity in lung cancer (dated by TCRdb to about 2019). Receptor amplification or capture employed 5' RACE. Reads for this sample came from a NextSeq 500. TCRdb ran its own pipeline on the public reads, namely fastp trimming at Q25 and MiXCR clone calling, and kept in-frame beta chains. For every CDR3 protein sequence, its rows merge into one entry that carries the most common genes and DNA. This sample holds about 120,000 distinct CDR3 sequences; roughly an eighth were observed only once. Approximately 15% of the sample goes to the ten largest clones. Sample time point, as interpreted from the label and publication: blood at routine non-recurrence follow-up after resection. For TCR sequencing, whole RNA was extracted from tumor and nontumor lung tissue, or from cryopreserved PBMC samples, and no cell sorting was done.

Specimen: PBMCs, collected at follow-up. The origin of the receptors is a male donor with early-stage non-small cell lung cancer.

This clonotype is deemed medium-sized (0.01 to 0.1%). This chain connects TRBV7-2 to TRBJ1-2; D ambiguous. The germline V gene encodes CDR1 SGHTA and CDR2 FQGNSA. V was pared by 2 bases and J by 2 bases, with 15 bases between. This CDR3 spans 16 amino acids. CDR3 DNA sequence: TGTGCCAGCAGCTTATCGGCAGCAGTGGGGAACTATGGCTACACCTTC. Translated: CASSLSAAVGNYGYTF.

Only a few counts were recorded for this clonotype. The chain has TRBV29-1 and TRBJ1-5, with D possibly TRBD1 on 6 matching bases. Trimming removed 4 bases from V and 5 bases from J, with 12 bases in between. The CDR3 is 13 amino acids. The germline V gene has CDR1 SQVTM and CDR2 ANQGSEA. The CDR3 sequence is CSVAQGLDQPQHF. The CDR3 bases are TGCAGCGTTGCGCAGGGGCTGGATCAGCCCCAGCATTTT.

The rearrangement links TRBV7-2 to TRBJ1-2; D call uncertain. Deletions cut 5 bases from V and 7 bases from J, with 20 bases between. The length of the CDR3 is 15 residues. Per the germline V gene, CDR1 is SGHTA and CDR2 is FQGNSA. Written as DNA, the CDR3 is TGTGCCAGCAGCCCCCAGGCGGACCTAGGCGCTGGCTACACCTTC. Translated: CASSPQADLGAGYTF.

There are many counts of this clonotype. This chain connects TRBV7-3 to TRBJ2-1, with 10 bases matching TRBD2. After removal of 5 bases from V and 2 bases from J, the junction contained 3 bases not matched to a gene. This CDR3 is 15 amino acids long. The germline V gene encodes CDR1 SGHTA and CDR2 FQGTGA. CDR3 protein: CASSVSGGTYNEQFF. The CDR3 DNA follows: TGTGCCAGCAGCGTTAGCGGGGGGACCTACAATGAGCAGTTCTTC. The full variable domain, in which reference TRBV7-3 and TRBJ2-1 provide the parts outside the CDR3, is GAGVSQTPSNKVTEKGKYVELRCDPISGHTALYWYRQSLGQGPEFLIYFQGTGAADDSGLPNDRFFAVRPEGSVSTLKIQRTERGDSAVYLCASSVSGGTYNEQFFGPGTRLTVL.

This clonotype was detected many times. The chain uses TRBV29-1 and TRBJ2-7; a possible D gene is TRBD1 (5 bases). The germline V gene encodes CDR1 SQVTM and CDR2 ANQGSEA. CDR3 length equals 13 residues. The V gene lost 7 bases and the J gene lost 7 bases, with 20 bases spanning the gap. CDR3 residues: CSARQISGREQYF. CDR3 sequence (DNA): TGCAGCGCCAGACAGATTTCAGGGCGGGAGCAGTACTTC.

This clonotype showed up just a few times. The rearrangement uses TRBV10-2 and TRBJ1-5, with D perhaps TRBD1 (6 bases). Deletions cut 0 bases from V and 6 bases from J, with 15 bases between. The CDR3 extends over 16 amino acids. CDR1 is WSHSY, CDR2 SAAADI, per germline. CDR3 coding DNA: TGCGCCAGCAGTGAGTCGAGCAGGGGAGGGAGTCAGCCCCAGCATTTT. The encoded protein is CASSESSRGGSQPQHF.

V usage is TRBV3-1 and J usage is TRBJ2-1, with a possible D match to TRBD2 (6 bases). The CDR3 sequence is 15 residues long. The germline gives CDR1 LGHDT, CDR2 YNNKEL (reference sequence). Trimming cost V 4 bases and J 0 bases, with 10 bases left between them. The CDR3 region is CASSPDGSSYNEQFF. The CDR3 DNA is TGTGCCAGCAGCCCCGACGGGAGCTCCTACAATGAGCAGTTCTTC.

This clonotype was seen a handful of times. The rearrangement uses TRBV3-1 and TRBJ2-1; unclear D gene. Germline assignment: CDR1 LGHDT and CDR2 YNNKEL (reference sequence). V was shortened by 4 bases and J by 8 bases, with 12 bases between the two germline ends. The CDR3 spans 13 residues. This CDR3 is CASSRVPRHEQFF. Written as DNA, the CDR3 is TGTGCCAGCAGCCGGGTCCCCCGACATGAGCAGTTCTTC.

With regard to this clonotype: No conserved phenylalanine or tryptophan is present at the end of the CDR3, so a read error is the likely explanation. The V and J genes are TRBV7-2 and TRBJ2-5; D gene uncertain. The germline gives CDR1 SGHTA, CDR2 FQGNSA. There are 13 residues in the CDR3. Trimming shortened V by 1 base and J by 2 bases, and 5 bases separated the two germline ends. The CDR3 loop is CASSLGNQETQYL. The CDR3 nucleotides read TGTGCCAGCAGCTTAGGAAATCAAGAGACCCAGTACCTC.